Each of the 7 T cell receptor beta chains below was sequenced from the same sample in a study of shared clonotypes between healthy human individuals (dated by TCRdb to 2020 to 2022). The library was generated by the immunoSEQ multiplex PCR assay. This immuneACCESS table, as held by TCRdb, lists in-frame sequences with V and J called but not all clones. Of the missing ones, under half trace to an unresolved V gene in checked studies; the others have no known cause. The sample contains millions of clones, roughly 94% of them found a single time. The top ten hold 0.1% to 0.15% of the sample. The specimen sequenced was naive CD4+ T cells sorted from blood. This specimen's cell subset or site label, per the study, means: CD45RA+ positively selected. The receptors originated from a man aged 18 to 30 in good health.

The chain couples TRBV29-1 to TRBJ2-7; possible D gene TRBD2, 5 bases. V lost 5 bases to trimming and J lost 7 bases, with 15 bases between them. The CDR3 has 12 residues. Per germline, CDR1 SQVTM and CDR2 ANQGSEA. The CDR3 nucleotides are TGCAGCGTTCGGGCGGGCCCGGGGGAGCAGTACTTC. It codes for CSVRAGPGEQYF.

This chain connects TRBV29-1 to TRBJ2-5; D may be TRBD2 (5 bases). This CDR3 spans 12 amino acids. Germline CDR1 SQVTM, CDR2 ANQGSEA. V was cut by 3 bases and J by 4 bases, with 9 bases left in between. The CDR3 region is CSVDLSGETQYF. In DNA form, the CDR3 reads TGCAGCGTTGACTTAAGCGGAGAGACCCAGTACTTC.

Remarks on this clone: Since a much larger clone is just one base distant, this may be a read error. Other DNA sequences of this sample code for an identical CDR3. This rearrangement joins TRBV5-1 to TRBJ2-5; D is undetermined. The CDR3 extends over 12 amino acids. CDR1 is SGHRS, CDR2 YFSETQ, per germline. The CDR3 bases are TGTGCCAGCAGCTTCAAGGGAGAGACCCAGTACTTC. It specifies CASSFKGETQYF.

J is TRBJ1-5 and V is TRBV28; 9 bases match TRBD1. J gave up 6 bases and V 1 base, and 7 bases lay outside the gene matches. Germline-derived CDR1 and CDR2 are MDHEN and SYDVKM. This CDR3 has 16 residues. CDR3 bases: TGTGCCAGCAGTTTATCGGGACAGGGTACGAGTCAGCCCCAGCATTTT. Its protein is CASSLSGQGTSQPQHF.

J is TRBJ2-2 and V is TRBV7-2; D uncertain. The CDR3 consists of 18 residues. V was cut by 1 base and J by 4 bases, with 19 bases left in between. The germline V gene has CDR1 SGHTA and CDR2 FQGNSA. CDR3 protein: CASSLVSRAAHATGELFF. Here the CDR3 DNA reads TGTGCCAGCAGCTTAGTGTCTCGGGCAGCCCATGCCACCGGGGAGCTGTTTTTT.

The gene calls are TRBV13 and TRBJ1-6; the D gene is possibly TRBD1 (5 bases). The CDR3 runs 16 residues. V shed 3 bases and J shed 8 bases, with 17 bases lying between them. CDR1 and CDR2 from the germline V gene are PRHDT and FYEKMQ (reference sequence). CDR3 sequence: CASSLRQKLVHSPLHF. The CDR3 nucleotides read TGTGCCAGCAGCTTGAGACAGAAGTTAGTCCATTCACCCCTCCACTTT.

V is TRBV5-5 and J is TRBJ1-1; D call uncertain. V was shortened by 3 bases and J by 3 bases, with 3 bases between the two germline ends. Germline V lookup: CDR1 SGHKS, CDR2 YYEKEE (reference sequence). CDR3 length equals 11 residues. The CDR3 region has the DNA TGTGCCAGCAGCTATCACACTGAAGCTTTCTTT. Translating it yields CASSYHTEAFF.